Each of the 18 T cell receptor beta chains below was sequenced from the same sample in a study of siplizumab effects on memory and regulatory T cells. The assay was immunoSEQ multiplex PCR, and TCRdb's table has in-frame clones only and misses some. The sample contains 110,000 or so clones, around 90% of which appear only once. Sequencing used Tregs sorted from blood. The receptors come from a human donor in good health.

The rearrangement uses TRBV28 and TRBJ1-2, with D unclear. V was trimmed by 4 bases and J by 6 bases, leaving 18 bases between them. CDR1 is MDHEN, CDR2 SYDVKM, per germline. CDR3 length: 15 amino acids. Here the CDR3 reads CASSSPGRTANGYTF. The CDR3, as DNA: TGTGCCAGCAGTTCTCCAGGACGGACCGCTAATGGCTACACCTTC.

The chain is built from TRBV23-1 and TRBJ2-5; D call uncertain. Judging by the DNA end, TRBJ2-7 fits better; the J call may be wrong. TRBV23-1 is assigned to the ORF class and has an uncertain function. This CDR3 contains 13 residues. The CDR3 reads CASSRPNKYEQYF. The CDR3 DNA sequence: TGCGCCAGCAGTCGTCCGAACAAATACGAGCAGTACTTC.

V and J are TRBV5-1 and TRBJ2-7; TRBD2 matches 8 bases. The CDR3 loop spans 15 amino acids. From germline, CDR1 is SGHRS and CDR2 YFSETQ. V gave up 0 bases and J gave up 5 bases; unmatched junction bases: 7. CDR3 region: CASSLASGRGNEQYF. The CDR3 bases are TGCGCCAGCAGCTTGGCCAGCGGGAGAGGAAACGAGCAGTACTTC.

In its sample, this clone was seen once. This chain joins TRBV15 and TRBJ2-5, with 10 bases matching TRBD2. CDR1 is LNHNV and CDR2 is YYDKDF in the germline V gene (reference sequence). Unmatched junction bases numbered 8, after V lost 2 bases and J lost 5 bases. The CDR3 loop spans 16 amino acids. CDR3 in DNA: TGTGCCACCAGCAGATACTCAGCGGGGGGGCTGGAGACCCAGTACTTC. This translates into CATSRYSAGGLETQYF.

The CDR3: CASTRDRGNTEAFF. The CDR3 DNA reads TGCGCCAGCACCCGGGACAGGGGGAACACTGAAGCTTTCTTT. The chain joins TRBV10-1 to TRBJ1-1, with TRBD1 matching 10 bases. This CDR3 is built from 14 residues. CDR1 and CDR2 from the germline V gene are WNHNN and SYGVQD (reference sequence). V shed 7 bases, J shed 1 base, and the junction held 3 bases outside the gene matches.

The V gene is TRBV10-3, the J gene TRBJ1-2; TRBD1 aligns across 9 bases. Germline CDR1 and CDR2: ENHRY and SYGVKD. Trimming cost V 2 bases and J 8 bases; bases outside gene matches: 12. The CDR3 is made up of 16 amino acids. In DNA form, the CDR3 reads TGTGCCATCAGTGAGACCCGGGACAGGGTAGGACTAGGCTACACCTTC. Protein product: CAISETRDRVGLGYTF.

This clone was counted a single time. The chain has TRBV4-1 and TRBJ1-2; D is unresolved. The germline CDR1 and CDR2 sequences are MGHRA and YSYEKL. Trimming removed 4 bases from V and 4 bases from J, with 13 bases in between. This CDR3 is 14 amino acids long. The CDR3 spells CASSRTDTPYGYTF. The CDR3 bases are TGCGCCAGCAGCCGAACCGATACTCCCTATGGCTACACCTTC.

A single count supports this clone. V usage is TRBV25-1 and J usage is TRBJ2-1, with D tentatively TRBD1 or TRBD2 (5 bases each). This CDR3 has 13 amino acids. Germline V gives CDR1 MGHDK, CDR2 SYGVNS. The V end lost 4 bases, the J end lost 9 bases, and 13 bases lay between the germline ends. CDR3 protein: CASSAGPRSEQFF. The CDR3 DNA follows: TGTGCCAGCAGTGCGGGACCCAGGAGTGAGCAGTTCTTC.

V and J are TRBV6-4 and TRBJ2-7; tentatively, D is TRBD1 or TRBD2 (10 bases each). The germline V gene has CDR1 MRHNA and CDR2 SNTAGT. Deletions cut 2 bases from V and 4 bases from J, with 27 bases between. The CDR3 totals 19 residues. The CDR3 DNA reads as TGTGCCAGCAGTGACCGTAAGGGACAGGGGCGGACTAGCGGATACGAGCAGTACTTC. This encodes CASSDRKGQGRTSGYEQYF.

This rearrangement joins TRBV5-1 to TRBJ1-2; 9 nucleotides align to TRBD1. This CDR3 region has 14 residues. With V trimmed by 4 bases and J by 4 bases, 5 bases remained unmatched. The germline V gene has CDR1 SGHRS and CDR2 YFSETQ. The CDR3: CASSLQGAGYGYTF. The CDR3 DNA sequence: TGCGCCAGCAGCCTACAGGGGGCTGGCTATGGCTACACCTTC.

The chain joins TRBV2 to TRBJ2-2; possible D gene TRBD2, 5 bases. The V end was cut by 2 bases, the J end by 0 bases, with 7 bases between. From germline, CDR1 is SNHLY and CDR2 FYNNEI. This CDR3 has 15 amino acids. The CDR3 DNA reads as TGTGCCAGCAGTGAAACCGGGGCGAACACCGGGGAGCTGTTTTTT. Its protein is CASSETGANTGELFF.

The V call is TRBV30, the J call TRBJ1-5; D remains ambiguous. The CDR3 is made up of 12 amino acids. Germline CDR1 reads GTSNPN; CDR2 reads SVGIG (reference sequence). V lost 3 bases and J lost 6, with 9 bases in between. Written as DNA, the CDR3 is TGTGCCTGGAGCCTTGCGAGTCAGCCCCAGCATTTT. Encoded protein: CAWSLASQPQHF.

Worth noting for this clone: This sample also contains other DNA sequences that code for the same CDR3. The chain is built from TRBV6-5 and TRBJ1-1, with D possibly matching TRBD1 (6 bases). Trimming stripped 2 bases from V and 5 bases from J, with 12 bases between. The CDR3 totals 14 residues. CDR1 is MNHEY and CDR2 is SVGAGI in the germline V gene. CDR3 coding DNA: TGTGCCAGCAGTTACGGGGGGCTTGGGACTGAAGCTTTCTTT. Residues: CASSYGGLGTEAFF.

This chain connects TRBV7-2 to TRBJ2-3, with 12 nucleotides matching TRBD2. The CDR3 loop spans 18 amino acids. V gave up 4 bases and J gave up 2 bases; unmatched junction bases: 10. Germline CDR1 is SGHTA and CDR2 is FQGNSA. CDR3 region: CASSSPRTSGTPTDTQYF. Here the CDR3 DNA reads TGTGCCAGCAGCTCCCCCCGGACTAGCGGGACCCCCACAGATACGCAGTATTTT. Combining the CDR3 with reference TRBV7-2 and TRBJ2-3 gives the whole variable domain GAGVSQSPSNKVTEKGKDVELRCDPISGHTALYWYRQSLGQGLEFLIYFQGNSAPDKSGLPSDRFSAERTGGSVSTLTIQRTQQEDSAVYLCASSSPRTSGTPTDTQYFGPGTRLTVL.

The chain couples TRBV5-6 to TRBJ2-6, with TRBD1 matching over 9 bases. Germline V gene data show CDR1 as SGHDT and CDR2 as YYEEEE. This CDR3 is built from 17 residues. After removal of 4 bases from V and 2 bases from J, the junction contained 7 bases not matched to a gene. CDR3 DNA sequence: TGTGCCAGCAGCCAAGATACAGGGGGCGCTGGGGCCAACGTCCTGACTTTC. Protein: CASSQDTGGAGANVLTF.

This CDR3 is CASSLSSRNTIYF. The CDR3 bases are TGTGCCAGCAGCTTATCTAGCCGGAACACCATATATTTT. The chain combines TRBV7-9 with TRBJ1-3; D not resolved. Germline assignment: CDR1 SEHNR and CDR2 FQNEAQ (reference sequence). The CDR3 has 13 amino acids. Trimming stripped 2 bases from V and 7 bases from J, with 9 bases between. The variable domain in full, with the rest retrieved from reference TRBV7-9 and TRBJ1-3, is DTGVSQNPRHKITKRGQNVTFRCDPISEHNRLYWYRQTLGQGPEFLTYFQNEAQLEKSRLLSDRFSAERPKGSFSTLEIQRTEQGDSAMYLCASSLSSRNTIYFGEGSWLTVV.

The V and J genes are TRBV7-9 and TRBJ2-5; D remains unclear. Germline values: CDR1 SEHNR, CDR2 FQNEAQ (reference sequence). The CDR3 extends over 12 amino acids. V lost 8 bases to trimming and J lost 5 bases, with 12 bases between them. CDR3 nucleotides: TGTGCCAGCGAAACGCGGTGGGAGACCCAGTACTTC. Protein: CASETRWETQYF.

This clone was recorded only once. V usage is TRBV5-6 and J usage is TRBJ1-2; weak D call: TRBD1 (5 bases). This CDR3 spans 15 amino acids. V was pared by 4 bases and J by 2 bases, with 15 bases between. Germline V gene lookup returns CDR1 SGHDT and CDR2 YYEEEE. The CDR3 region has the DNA TGTGCCAGCAGCCCGGAAGGGGTAGCAAACTATGGCTACACCTTC. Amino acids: CASSPEGVANYGYTF.